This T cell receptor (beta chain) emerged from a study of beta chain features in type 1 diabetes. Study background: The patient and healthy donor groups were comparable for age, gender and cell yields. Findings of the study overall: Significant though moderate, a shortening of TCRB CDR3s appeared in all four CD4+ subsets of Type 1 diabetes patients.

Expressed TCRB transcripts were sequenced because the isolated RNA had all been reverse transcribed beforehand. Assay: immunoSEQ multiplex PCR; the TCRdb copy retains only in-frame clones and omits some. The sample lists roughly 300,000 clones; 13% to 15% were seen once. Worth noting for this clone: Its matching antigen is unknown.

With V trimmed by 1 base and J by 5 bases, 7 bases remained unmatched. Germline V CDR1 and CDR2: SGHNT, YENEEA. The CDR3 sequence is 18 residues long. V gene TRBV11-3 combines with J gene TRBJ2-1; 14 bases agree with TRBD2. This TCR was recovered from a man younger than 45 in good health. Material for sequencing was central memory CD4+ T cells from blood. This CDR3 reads CASSLGGTSGRKDNEQFF. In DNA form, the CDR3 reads TGTGCCAGCAGCTTAGGTGGGACTAGCGGGAGAAAGGACAATGAGCAGTTCTTC. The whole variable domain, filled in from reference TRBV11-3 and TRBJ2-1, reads EAGVVQSPRYKIIEKKQPVAFWCNPISGHNTLYWYLQNLGQGPELLIRYENEEAVDDSQLPKDRFSAERLKGVDSTLKIQPAELGDSAVYLCASSLGGTSGRKDNEQFFGPGTRLTVL.